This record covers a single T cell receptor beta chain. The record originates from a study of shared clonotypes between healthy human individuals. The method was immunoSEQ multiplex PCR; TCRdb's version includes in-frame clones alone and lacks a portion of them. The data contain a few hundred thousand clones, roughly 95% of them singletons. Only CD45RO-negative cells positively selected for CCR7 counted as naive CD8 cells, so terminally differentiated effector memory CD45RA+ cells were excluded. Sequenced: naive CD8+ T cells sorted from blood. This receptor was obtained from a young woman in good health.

As DNA, the CDR3 is TGTGCCAGCAGGGGAGCGGGAGGGTATAACACCGGGGAGCTGTTTTTT. Protein sequence: CASRGAGGYNTGELFF. The chain employs TRBV27 and TRBJ2-2, with 10 positions matching TRBD2. Germline V gives CDR1 MNHEY, CDR2 SMNVEV (reference sequence). Trimming at V came to 6 bases and at J to 2 bases, leaving 6 bases not matched to a gene. The CDR3 is made up of 16 amino acids.